The 32 T cell receptor beta chains in this list originate from one sample, sequenced in a study of blood T cell repertoires in COVID-19. Assay used: immunoSEQ multiplex PCR; TCRdb lists only in-frame clones, some missing. The sample lists roughly 670,000 clones, 85% to 90% occurring once. Sequencing was carried out using peripheral blood. The source is a woman between 18 and 29 years old with acute or convalescent COVID-19.

The CDR3 region is CAISRETVNGYTF. The CDR3 nucleotides are TGTGCCATCTCCCGGGAAACGGTTAATGGCTACACCTTC. The J gene is TRBJ1-2, the V gene TRBV10-3; D uncertain. V lost 8 bases and J 6 bases, leaving 16 bases between the germline ends. From germline, CDR1 is ENHRY and CDR2 SYGVKD. CDR3 length: 13 amino acids.

The chain couples TRBV6-2 or TRBV6-3 to TRBJ2-3; D unclear. This CDR3 is 14 amino acids long. V was trimmed by 3 bases and J by 4 bases, leaving 11 bases between them. CDR1 and CDR2 (germline): MNHEY, SVGEGT. The CDR3 sequence is CASSYIESPDTQYF. CDR3 in DNA: TGTGCCAGCAGTTATATTGAGTCCCCAGATACGCAGTATTTT.

This chain uses TRBV27 with TRBJ1-5, with a weak D call TRBD1 (5 bases). Germline CDR1 MNHEY, CDR2 SMNVEV (reference sequence). With 6 bases removed from V and 3 bases from J, the gap between germline ends came to 15 bases. This CDR3 contains 15 residues. The chain's CDR3 is CASSLGAGYNQPQHF. CDR3 nucleotides: TGTGCCAGCAGCTTAGGGGCGGGGTACAATCAGCCCCAGCATTTT.

This chain connects TRBV7-8 to TRBJ1-2; 7 nucleotides line up with TRBD1. The CDR3 contains 15 residues. The V and J ends lost 5 bases and 4 bases, in that order; junction bases with no gene match: 10. Per germline, CDR1 SGHVS and CDR2 FQNEAQ. The chain's CDR3 is CASSPGQATFYGYTF. Here the CDR3 DNA reads TGTGCCAGCAGCCCCGGACAGGCGACCTTCTATGGCTACACCTTC.

There are a few counts of this clone. The V and J genes are TRBV6-5 and TRBJ1-2; maybe TRBD1 (6 bases). This CDR3 region has 14 residues. V was trimmed by 7 bases and J by 0 bases, leaving 12 bases between them. The germline V gene encodes CDR1 MNHEY and CDR2 SVGAGI. CDR3: CASTTGQANYGYTF. The CDR3 DNA reads TGTGCCAGCACAACAGGGCAAGCTAACTATGGCTACACCTTC.

The chain links TRBV5-1 to TRBJ2-3, with 10 bases that match TRBD2. V shed 0 bases and J 6 bases; nucleotides not matched to a gene: 10. Germline CDR1 reads SGHRS; CDR2 reads YFSETQ. The CDR3 extends over 17 amino acids. DNA for the CDR3: TGCGCCAGCAGCTTGGTAGGTCGACTAGCGGGTGGGGATACGCAGTATTTT. The encoded protein is CASSLVGRLAGGDTQYF. The complete variable domain, with remaining parts taken from reference TRBV5-1 and TRBJ2-3, reads KAGVTQTPRYLIKTRGQQVTLSCSPISGHRSVSWYQQTPGQGLQFLFEYFSETQRNKGNFPGRFSGRQFSNSRSEMNVSTLELGDSALYLCASSLVGRLAGGDTQYFGPGTRLTVL.

This chain joins TRBV9 and TRBJ1-1, with D maybe TRBD1 (6 bases). With 4 bases removed from V and 6 bases from J, the gap between germline ends came to 19 bases. The CDR3 is 15 residues long. Per germline, CDR1 SGDLS and CDR2 YYNGEE. The CDR3 coding sequence is TGTGCCAGCAGCCCTTTCGGGGGGGGCGGGGCTGAAGCTTTCTTT. Protein product: CASSPFGGGGAEAFF.

This clone was seen a single time. This chain links TRBV2 with TRBJ2-1; 8 bases map to TRBD2. The CDR3 totals 14 residues. CDR1 SNHLY and CDR2 FYNNEI come from the germline V gene. Trimming cost V 6 bases and J 3 bases; bases outside gene matches: 4. CDR3: CASRGGGHYNEQFF. The CDR3 DNA follows: TGTGCCAGCAGGGGCGGGGGGCACTACAATGAGCAGTTCTTC. Full variable domain (outside the CDR3, taken from reference TRBV2 and TRBJ2-1): EPEVTQTPSHQVTQMGQEVILRCVPISNHLYFYWYRQILGQKVEFLVSFYNNEISEKSEIFDDQFSVERPDGSNFTLKIRSTKLEDSAMYFCASRGGGHYNEQFFGPGTRLTVL.

V usage is TRBV29-1 and J usage is TRBJ2-7; 9 nucleotides agree with TRBD1. This CDR3 spans 17 amino acids. The germline V gene encodes CDR1 SQVTM and CDR2 ANQGSEA. With V trimmed by 5 bases and J by 2 bases, 16 bases remained unmatched. CDR3 sequence (DNA): TGCAGCGTTAAATTGAGTACGGGGACAGGGAACCCCTACGAGCAGTACTTC. This codes for CSVKLSTGTGNPYEQYF.

This sequence joins TRBV7-9 and TRBJ2-7; no firm D call. The CDR3 length is 11 residues. Deletions cut 5 bases from V and 3 bases from J, with 5 bases between. From germline, CDR1 is SEHNR and CDR2 FQNEAQ (reference sequence). As DNA, the CDR3 is TGTGCCAGCAGCCCCTACTACGAGCAGTACTTC. Residues: CASSPYYEQYF.

The chain is built from TRBV4-1 and TRBJ1-5, with TRBD1 matching over 8 bases. V gave up 3 bases and J gave up 6 bases; unmatched junction bases: 16. Germline CDR1 reads MGHRA; CDR2 reads YSYEKL. The CDR3 is 18 residues long. This CDR3 reads CASSHKQGGAGGIQPQHF. CDR3 in DNA: TGCGCCAGCAGCCACAAACAGGGAGGGGCAGGGGGCATTCAGCCCCAGCATTTT.

The CDR3 spells CASSGTTPGRGYGYTF. CDR3 sequence (DNA): TGTGCCAGCAGTGGAACAACCCCGGGACGGGGGTATGGCTACACCTTC. The chain has TRBV2 and TRBJ1-2, with D tentatively TRBD1 (5 bases). The V gene's germline CDR1 is SNHLY and CDR2 FYNNEI. This CDR3 spans 16 amino acids. With 4 bases removed from V and 5 bases from J, the gap between germline ends came to 20 bases.

The sample holds one count of this clone. The chain employs TRBV2 and TRBJ2-7; the D gene is possibly TRBD1 (5 bases). Germline CDR1 reads SNHLY; CDR2 reads FYNNEI. The CDR3 is 12 residues long. Between the trimmed V and J ends, which lost 7 bases and 6 bases, there was a span of 13 bases. CDR3 in amino acids: CASKTVRGEQYF. CDR3 sequence (DNA): TGTGCCAGCAAGACGGTAAGGGGCGAGCAGTACTTC.

This chain uses TRBV30 with TRBJ1-1; D uncertain. The germline CDR1 and CDR2 sequences are GTSNPN and SVGIG (reference sequence). Trimming removed 4 bases from V and 4 bases from J, with 10 bases in between. This CDR3 is built from 12 residues. Here the CDR3 reads CAWTRASTEAFF. CDR3 in DNA: TGTGCCTGGACGAGGGCTAGCACTGAAGCTTTCTTT. The variable domain in full, completed from reference TRBV30 and TRBJ1-1, reads SQTIHQWPATLVQPVGSPLSLECTVEGTSNPNLYWYRQAAGRGLQLLFYSVGIGQISSEVPQNLSASRPQDRQFILSSKKLLLSDSGFYLCAWTRASTEAFFGQGTRLTVV.

A few counts support this clone. The chain joins TRBV6-5 to TRBJ2-7; D is undetermined. Germline CDR1 and CDR2: MNHEY and SVGAGI. Trimming shortened V by 5 bases and J by 2 bases, and 7 bases separated the two germline ends. CDR3 length equals 12 residues. The CDR3 nucleotides read TGTGCCAGCAGTAACGAGCCCTACGAGCAGTACTTC. Its protein is CASSNEPYEQYF.

The chain has TRBV18 and TRBJ1-6; a possible D gene is TRBD1 (5 bases). V gave up 3 bases and J gave up 7 bases, with 13 bases separating them. Germline CDR1 reads KGHSH; CDR2 reads LQKENI. The CDR3 length is 15 residues. The chain's CDR3 is CASSPLTALNSPLHF. The DNA of the CDR3 is TGTGCCAGCTCACCTCTGACAGCGTTAAATTCACCCCTCCACTTT.

The chain is built from TRBV28 and TRBJ2-1; no definite D call. CDR3 length equals 13 residues. Trimming shortened V by 7 bases and J by 7 bases, and 14 bases separated the two germline ends. Germline V CDR1 and CDR2: MDHEN, SYDVKM. CDR3: CASNDFRYNEQFF. The CDR3 DNA reads TGTGCCAGCAACGACTTCCGATATAATGAGCAGTTCTTC.

The chain carries TRBV13 and TRBJ1-1; 9 bases align to TRBD1. The V gene end was trimmed by 3 bases and the J gene end by 5 bases; junction bases not matched to a gene: 4. Germline-derived CDR1 and CDR2 are PRHDT and FYEKMQ (reference sequence). This CDR3 is built from 14 residues. The chain's CDR3 is CASSFTGGGTEAFF. The CDR3 DNA sequence: TGTGCCAGCAGCTTTACAGGGGGCGGGACTGAAGCTTTCTTT. Based on the CDR3 plus reference TRBV13 and TRBJ1-1, the full variable domain is AAGVIQSPRHLIKEKRETATLKCYPIPRHDTVYWYQQGPGQDPQFLISFYEKMQSDKGSIPDRFSAQQFSDYHSELNMSSLELGDSALYFCASSFTGGGTEAFFGQGTRLTVV.

The chain recombines TRBV5-1 with TRBJ2-6; the D gene is possibly TRBD2 (7 bases). Germline V CDR1 and CDR2: SGHRS, YFSETQ. V dropped 2 bases and J dropped 0 bases, with 12 bases sitting between them. There are 17 residues in the CDR3. The CDR3 DNA sequence: TGCGCCAGCAGCTTAGGGGGGGACCTCTCTGGGGCCAACGTCCTGACTTTC. Its translation is CASSLGGDLSGANVLTF.

The rearrangement links TRBV5-1 to TRBJ2-5; D gene uncertain. The V and J ends lost 1 base and 2 bases respectively, with 9 bases between them. Germline loops: CDR1 SGHRS, CDR2 YFSETQ. The CDR3 runs to 14 residues. Here the CDR3 DNA reads TGCGCCAGCAGCTTGATGTCAGTACAAGAGACCCAGTACTTC. Encoded protein: CASSLMSVQETQYF.

This clone was detected a few times. The chain carries TRBV6-5 and TRBJ1-1, with D perhaps TRBD1 (6 bases). The V and J ends lost 6 bases and 4 bases respectively, with 15 bases between them. The CDR3 contains 14 residues. CDR1 is MNHEY, CDR2 SVGAGI, per germline. CDR3 amino acids: CASSATGLVTEAFF. CDR3 coding DNA: TGTGCCAGCAGCGCTACAGGGTTGGTCACTGAAGCTTTCTTT.

This clone was observed once. This rearrangement joins TRBV10-3 to TRBJ1-2; 7 bases map to TRBD1. Germline CDR1 is ENHRY and CDR2 is SYGVKD. Trimming took 2 bases from V and 4 from J; bases not matched to a gene: 7. The CDR3 totals 15 residues. CDR3 loop: CAISERGQFSYGYTF. Here the CDR3 DNA reads TGTGCCATCAGTGAGAGGGGACAGTTTAGCTATGGCTACACCTTC.

This chain connects TRBV3-1 (or the pseudogene TRBV3-2) to TRBJ2-7; 8 nucleotides align to TRBD2. V was clipped by 4 bases and J by 2 bases; unmatched bases: 4. There are 14 residues in the CDR3. Germline CDR1 reads LGHDT; CDR2 reads YNNKEL (reference sequence). CDR3 nucleotides: TGTGCCAGCAGCCCGGGACTAGTCGCCTACGAGCAGTACTTC. It encodes CASSPGLVAYEQYF.

The CDR3 sequence is CASGLASAQGRLNTEAFF. CDR3 bases: TGTGCTAGTGGTTTGGCCTCGGCCCAGGGGCGATTGAACACTGAAGCTTTCTTT. The chain recombines TRBV12-5 with TRBJ1-1; a weak D match, TRBD1 (6 bases). Per the germline V gene, CDR1 is LGHNT and CDR2 is FRNRAP. The CDR3 runs 18 residues. Trimming took off 1 base at V and 0 bases at J, with 18 bases between the two ends. The full variable domain, rest sourced from reference TRBV12-5 and TRBJ1-1, is DARVTQTPRHKVTEMGQEVTMRCQPILGHNTVFWYRQTMMQGLELLAYFRNRAPLDDSGMPKDRFSAEMPDATLATLKIQPSEPRDSAVYFCASGLASAQGRLNTEAFFGQGTRLTVV.

This clone was detected only once. V gene TRBV29-1 combines with J gene TRBJ1-2; 8 bases match TRBD1. Germline CDR1 SQVTM, CDR2 ANQGSEA. The CDR3 contains 12 residues. The J segment lost 8 bases and the V segment lost 4 bases, leaving 6 bases of the junction unmatched. CDR3: CSVAWTGRGYTF. CDR3 sequence (DNA): TGCAGCGTTGCTTGGACAGGGAGAGGCTACACCTTC. Full variable domain (remainder filled in from reference TRBV29-1 and TRBJ1-2): SAVISQKPSRDICQRGTSLTIQCQVDSQVTMMFWYRQQPGQSLTLIATANQGSEATYESGFVIDKFPISRPNLTFSTLTVSNMSPEDSSIYLCSVAWTGRGYTFGSGTRLTVV.

V is TRBV4-3 and J is TRBJ2-7; 8 nucleotides line up with TRBD2. The CDR3 covers 15 residues. Germline assignment: CDR1 LGHNA and CDR2 YSLEER. J gave up 2 bases and V 3 bases, and 6 bases lay outside the gene matches. The chain's CDR3 is CASSQTAGATYEQYF. CDR3 coding DNA: TGCGCCAGCAGCCAGACAGCGGGGGCCACCTACGAGCAGTACTTC.

On this clone itself: Distinct nucleotide sequences in the sample also encode this CDR3. J is TRBJ1-1 and V is TRBV5-1; D unclear. The CDR3 totals 12 residues. CDR1 is SGHRS, CDR2 YFSETQ, per germline. Deletions cut 4 bases from V and 4 bases from J, with 8 bases between. CDR3 sequence: CASSPPGTEAFF. DNA of the CDR3: TGCGCCAGCAGCCCCCCAGGCACTGAAGCTTTCTTT.

Many counts were recorded for this clone. The chain carries TRBV25-1 and TRBJ1-4; 9 nucleotides line up with TRBD1. The germline V gene encodes CDR1 MGHDK and CDR2 SYGVNS. The CDR3 is made up of 13 amino acids. The junction had 5 bases not matched to a gene; V was cut back by 4 bases and J by 11 bases. The CDR3 DNA sequence: TGTGCCAGCAGTGTCACAGGGGGCTGGAAACTGTTTTTT. It is translated as CASSVTGGWKLFF.

This chain connects TRBV12-5 to TRBJ2-7; 7 nucleotides line up with TRBD1. CDR3 size: 13 residues. The J segment lost 2 bases and the V segment lost 6 bases, leaving 4 bases of the junction unmatched. Germline V gene data show CDR1 as LGHNT and CDR2 as FRNRAP. The CDR3: CASGKGQTYEQYF. CDR3 bases: TGTGCTAGTGGAAAGGGACAGACCTACGAGCAGTACTTC.

This rearrangement joins TRBV7-8 to TRBJ1-1; possible D gene TRBD1, 5 bases. Germline V gives CDR1 SGHVS, CDR2 FQNEAQ. The CDR3 has 15 residues. V lost 1 base, J lost 1 base, and 10 bases lay in between. CDR3 sequence reads: CASSLGRGKNTEAFF. In DNA, the CDR3 is TGTGCCAGCAGCTTAGGAAGGGGAAAGAACACTGAAGCTTTCTTT.

V and J are TRBV6-5 and TRBJ2-3, with D perhaps TRBD2 (5 bases). CDR3 length: 14 residues. V lost 2 bases, J lost 2 bases, and 8 bases lay in between. Germline V gene lookup returns CDR1 MNHEY and CDR2 SVGAGI. The CDR3 nucleotides read TGTGCCAGCAGTTACCGGCTAGCCACAGATACGCAGTATTTT. Its translation: CASSYRLATDTQYF.

J is TRBJ1-1 and V is TRBV19, with D possibly matching TRBD1 (6 bases). Trimming took 3 bases from V and 2 from J, leaving 10 bases between them. The V gene's germline CDR1 is LNHDA and CDR2 SQIVND (reference sequence). The CDR3 contains 14 residues. CDR3 nucleotides: TGTGCCAGTAGTATTCAGGGACACAACACTGAAGCTTTCTTT. Its protein is CASSIQGHNTEAFF.